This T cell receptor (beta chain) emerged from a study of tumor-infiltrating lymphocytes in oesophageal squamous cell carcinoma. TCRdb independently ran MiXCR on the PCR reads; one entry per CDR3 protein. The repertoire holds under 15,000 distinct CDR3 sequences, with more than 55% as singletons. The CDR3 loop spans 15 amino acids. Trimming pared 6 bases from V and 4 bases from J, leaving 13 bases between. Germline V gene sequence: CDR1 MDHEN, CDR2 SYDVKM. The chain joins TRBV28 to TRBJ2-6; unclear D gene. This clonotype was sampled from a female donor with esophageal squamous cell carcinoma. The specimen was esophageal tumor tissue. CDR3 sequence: CASSLWIAGANVLTF. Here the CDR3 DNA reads TGTGCCAGCAGCCTGTGGATTGCCGGGGCCAACGTCCTGACTTTC.